This T cell receptor (beta chain) was recorded in a study of shared clonotypes between healthy human individuals. Produced via immunoSEQ multiplex PCR; TCRdb's table is partial and in-frame only. This sample has around 1.5 million clones, with under 99% found just once. With 3 bases clipped from V and 4 bases from J, the junction kept 9 bases outside the gene matches. Germline V gives CDR1 MNHEY, CDR2 SMNVEV (reference sequence). This CDR3 is 15 amino acids long. The receptor was derived from a man aged 30 to 45 in good health. The genes are TRBV27 and TRBJ2-7; TRBD1 matches at 7 bases. Sequences were obtained from naive CD4+ T cells sorted from blood. The subset was: CD45RA+ positively selected. The CDR3 DNA reads as TGTGCCAGCAGTTTGTCAACGACAGGGTGGTACGAGCAGTACTTC. Protein sequence: CASSLSTTGWYEQYF.